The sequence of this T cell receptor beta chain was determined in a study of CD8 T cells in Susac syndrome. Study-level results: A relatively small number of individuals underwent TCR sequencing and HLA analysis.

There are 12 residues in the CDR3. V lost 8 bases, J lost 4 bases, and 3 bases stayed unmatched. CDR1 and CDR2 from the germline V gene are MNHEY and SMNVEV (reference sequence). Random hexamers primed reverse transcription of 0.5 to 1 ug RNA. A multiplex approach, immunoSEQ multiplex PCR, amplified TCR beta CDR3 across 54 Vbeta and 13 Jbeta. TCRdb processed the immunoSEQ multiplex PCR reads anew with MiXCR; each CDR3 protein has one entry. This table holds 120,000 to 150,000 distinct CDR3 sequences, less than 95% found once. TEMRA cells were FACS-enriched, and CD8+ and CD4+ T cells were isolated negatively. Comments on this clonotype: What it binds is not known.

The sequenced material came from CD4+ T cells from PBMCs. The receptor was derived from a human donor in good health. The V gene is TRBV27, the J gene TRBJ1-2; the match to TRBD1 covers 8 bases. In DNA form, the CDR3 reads TGTGCCAGCCGCGACAGGGGCTATGGCTACACCTTC. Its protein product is CASRDRGYGYTF.